The rows below give T cell receptor beta chains drawn from one sample of a study of graft-versus-host responses after intestinal transplantation. Measured with immunoSEQ multiplex PCR; TCRdb has only the in-frame clones, and not every one. The data contain more than 80,000 clones, about 88% of them singletons. These receptors lack a known antigen. This specimen consisted of unstimulated CD4+ T cells sorted from spleen or lymph node cells, obtained before transplant. These TCRs come from a human donor who was the organ donor for an intestinal transplant. Each CDR3 is given with its conserved first and last residue. A D gene is named only where the DNA matches it firmly. Not every row has a clone size; where given, it reads once, few, many or a size class.

D gene: -; J gene: TRBJ1-2; clone size: -; CDR3 length: 14; V gene: TRBV6-1; CDR3 protein: CASISETGSRGYTF; CDR3 DNA: TGTGCCAGCATTTCGGAGACAGGCTCCCGAGGCTACACCTTC
D gene: -; J gene: TRBJ2-3; clone size: -; CDR3 length: 13; V gene: TRBV7-2; CDR3 protein: CASSSRTGYTQYF; CDR3 DNA: TGTGCCAGCAGTAGCCGCACGGGGTATACGCAGTATTTT
D gene: TRBD2; J gene: TRBJ2-3; clone size: -; CDR3 length: 14; V gene: TRBV2; CDR3 protein: CASRPGLATDTQYF; CDR3 DNA: TGTGCCAGCAGGCCGGGACTAGCAACAGATACGCAGTATTTT
D gene: -; J gene: TRBJ1-5; clone size: -; CDR3 length: 13; V gene: TRBV7-8; CDR3 protein: CASSLGPDQPQHF; CDR3 DNA: TGTGCCAGCAGCCTGGGCCCGGATCAGCCCCAGCATTTT
D gene: -; J gene: TRBJ2-6; clone size: -; CDR3 length: 15; V gene: TRBV6-1; CDR3 protein: CASSRSRSGANVLTF; CDR3 DNA: TGTGCCAGCAGTCGCAGTCGCTCTGGGGCCAACGTCCTGACTTTC
D gene: -; J gene: TRBJ1-1; clone size: -; CDR3 length: 15; V gene: TRBV1; CDR3 protein: CTSSQRDRGGTEAFF; CDR3 DNA: TGCACCAGCAGCCAAAGGGACAGGGGCGGCACTGAAGCTTTCTTT
D gene: -; J gene: TRBJ2-3; clone size: -; CDR3 length: 13; V gene: TRBV7-6; CDR3 protein: CASSLARKDTQYF; CDR3 DNA: TGTGCCAGCAGCTTAGCCAGGAAGGATACGCAGTATTTT
D gene: -; J gene: TRBJ2-7; clone size: once; CDR3 length: 14; V gene: TRBV5-4; CDR3 protein: CASSLDRASYEQYF; CDR3 DNA: TGTGCCAGCAGCTTGGACAGGGCCTCCTACGAGCAGTACTTC
D gene: -; J gene: TRBJ1-5; clone size: -; CDR3 length: 16; V gene: TRBV7-2; CDR3 protein: CASSLYPGSGNQPQHF; CDR3 DNA: TGTGCCAGCAGCTTATACCCAGGGTCGGGCAATCAGCCCCAGCATTTT
D gene: -; J gene: TRBJ1-4; clone size: -; CDR3 length: 13; V gene: TRBV10-3; CDR3 protein: CAISAGGNEKLFF; CDR3 DNA: TGTGCCATCAGTGCGGGGGGAAATGAAAAACTGTTTTTT
D gene: TRBD1; J gene: TRBJ2-1; clone size: -; CDR3 length: 16; V gene: TRBV5-1; CDR3 protein: CASSALGQGLVNEQFF; CDR3 DNA: TGCGCCAGCAGCGCGCTGGGACAGGGTCTGGTCAATGAGCAGTTCTTC
D gene: TRBD2; J gene: TRBJ2-5; clone size: -; CDR3 length: 18; V gene: TRBV5-5; CDR3 protein: CASSLRGSGGAGPETQYF; CDR3 DNA: TGTGCCAGCAGCCTCCGGGGTAGCGGGGGGGCGGGTCCAGAGACCCAGTACTTC
D gene: TRBD1; J gene: TRBJ1-2; clone size: -; CDR3 length: 15; V gene: TRBV19; CDR3 protein: CASSGQGGPEDGYTF; CDR3 DNA: TGTGCCAGTAGCGGACAGGGAGGCCCTGAGGATGGCTACACCTTC
D gene: TRBD1; J gene: TRBJ2-5; clone size: -; CDR3 length: 13; V gene: TRBV11-2; CDR3 protein: CASTTGGKETQYF; CDR3 DNA: TGTGCCAGCACTACAGGGGGCAAAGAGACCCAGTACTTC
D gene: -; J gene: TRBJ2-2; clone size: -; CDR3 length: 15; V gene: TRBV4-1; CDR3 protein: CASSQADLNTGELFF; CDR3 DNA: TGCGCCAGCAGCCAAGCCGACTTGAACACCGGGGAGCTGTTTTTT
D gene: -; J gene: TRBJ2-7; clone size: -; CDR3 length: 15; V gene: TRBV9; CDR3 protein: CASSPRSRTFYEQYF; CDR3 DNA: TGTGCCAGCAGCCCCCGGTCCCGCACGTTCTACGAGCAGTACTTC
D gene: TRBD1; J gene: TRBJ2-5; clone size: -; CDR3 length: 13; V gene: TRBV19; CDR3 protein: CASSRDRGETQYF; CDR3 DNA: TGTGCCAGTAGTCGGGACAGGGGAGAGACCCAGTACTTC
D gene: TRBD2; J gene: TRBJ2-7; clone size: -; CDR3 length: 17; V gene: TRBV7-6; CDR3 protein: CASSLGGGAGGRYEQYF; CDR3 DNA: TGTGCCAGCAGCTTAGGGGGAGGGGCGGGAGGAAGGTACGAGCAGTACTTC
D gene: -; J gene: TRBJ1-2; clone size: -; CDR3 length: 16; V gene: TRBV5-1; CDR3 protein: CASSQSGQITNYGYTF; CDR3 DNA: TGCGCCAGCAGCCAGTCTGGACAGATCACTAACTATGGCTACACCTTC
D gene: -; J gene: TRBJ1-2; clone size: -; CDR3 length: 14; V gene: TRBV6-5; CDR3 protein: CASADSNRFYGYTF; CDR3 DNA: TGTGCCAGTGCTGACAGCAATCGCTTCTATGGCTACACCTTC
D gene: -; J gene: TRBJ1-2; clone size: -; CDR3 length: 12; V gene: TRBV19; CDR3 protein: CASRPQTGGYTF; CDR3 DNA: TGTGCCAGTAGACCGCAAACAGGGGGCTACACCTTC
D gene: -; J gene: TRBJ1-1; clone size: -; CDR3 length: 14; V gene: TRBV5-1; CDR3 protein: CASSGRDTNTEAFF; CDR3 DNA: TGCGCCAGCAGCGGAAGGGACACGAACACTGAAGCTTTCTTT
D gene: TRBD1; J gene: TRBJ1-5; clone size: -; CDR3 length: 16; V gene: TRBV6-6; CDR3 protein: CASTFGDRGAYQPQHF; CDR3 DNA: TGTGCCAGCACTTTCGGGGACAGGGGAGCATATCAGCCCCAGCATTTT
D gene: -; J gene: TRBJ2-3; clone size: -; CDR3 length: 14; V gene: TRBV5-4; CDR3 protein: CASSLPQATDTQYF; CDR3 DNA: TGTGCCAGCAGCTTGCCCCAGGCGACAGATACGCAGTATTTT
D gene: TRBD1; J gene: TRBJ2-7; clone size: -; CDR3 length: 13; V gene: TRBV19; CDR3 protein: CASTPTGPHEQYF; CDR3 DNA: TGTGCCAGTACCCCGACAGGGCCACACGAGCAGTACTTC
D gene: -; J gene: TRBJ1-4; clone size: -; CDR3 length: 15; V gene: TRBV7-9; CDR3 protein: CASSLGGSTNEKLFF; CDR3 DNA: TGTGCCAGCAGCTTAGGCGGGTCAACTAATGAAAAACTGTTTTTT
D gene: -; J gene: TRBJ2-2; clone size: -; CDR3 length: 15; V gene: TRBV5-1; CDR3 protein: CASRKSQRNTGELFF; CDR3 DNA: TGCGCCAGCAGGAAGAGCCAGCGGAACACCGGGGAGCTGTTTTTT
D gene: -; J gene: TRBJ2-7; clone size: -; CDR3 length: 11; V gene: TRBV20-1; CDR3 protein: CSARDHYEQYF; CDR3 DNA: TGCAGTGCTAGAGACCACTACGAGCAGTACTTC
D gene: -; J gene: TRBJ1-6; clone size: -; CDR3 length: 11; V gene: TRBV6-1; CDR3 protein: CASHSNSPLHF; CDR3 DNA: TGTGCCTCGCACTCGAATTCACCCCTCCACTTT
D gene: TRBD2; J gene: TRBJ2-3; clone size: -; CDR3 length: 16; V gene: TRBV5-1; CDR3 protein: CASTPPGLAGGDTQYF; CDR3 DNA: TGCGCCAGCACCCCCCCGGGACTAGCGGGCGGAGATACGCAGTATTTT
D gene: -; J gene: TRBJ2-7; clone size: -; CDR3 length: 13; V gene: TRBV7-2; CDR3 protein: CASSLGHSSEQYF; CDR3 DNA: TGTGCCAGCAGCTTAGGGCACAGCTCCGAGCAGTACTTC
D gene: -; J gene: TRBJ2-7; clone size: -; CDR3 length: 12; V gene: TRBV28; CDR3 protein: CASSPTIYEQYF; CDR3 DNA: TGTGCCAGCAGCCCGACAATCTACGAGCAGTACTTC
D gene: TRBD1; J gene: TRBJ1-2; clone size: -; CDR3 length: 13; V gene: TRBV19; CDR3 protein: CASRRQGLYGYTF; CDR3 DNA: TGTGCCAGTAGGCGACAGGGGTTGTATGGCTACACCTTC
D gene: TRBD1; J gene: TRBJ1-1; clone size: -; CDR3 length: 16; V gene: TRBV28; CDR3 protein: CASSFFAGGKNTEAFF; CDR3 DNA: TGTGCCAGCAGTTTCTTCGCAGGGGGCAAGAACACTGAAGCTTTCTTT
D gene: -; J gene: TRBJ2-5; clone size: -; CDR3 length: 14; V gene: TRBV5-1; CDR3 protein: CASSRGLLGETQYF; CDR3 DNA: TGCGCCAGCAGCCGTGGACTCCTGGGAGAGACCCAGTACTTC
D gene: -; J gene: TRBJ2-5; clone size: -; CDR3 length: 13; V gene: TRBV10-3; CDR3 protein: CATLDTLQETQYF; CDR3 DNA: TGTGCCACCTTAGACACCCTCCAAGAGACCCAGTACTTC
D gene: -; J gene: TRBJ2-1; clone size: -; CDR3 length: 14; V gene: TRBV10-1; CDR3 protein: CASSDCGGRNEQFF; CDR3 DNA: TGCGCCAGCAGTGACTGCGGAGGCAGGAATGAGCAGTTCTTC
D gene: TRBD1; J gene: TRBJ1-4; clone size: -; CDR3 length: 16; V gene: TRBV11-3; CDR3 protein: CASSSSGQATNEKLFF; CDR3 DNA: TGTGCCAGCAGCTCTTCGGGACAGGCAACTAATGAAAAACTGTTTTTT
D gene: TRBD2; J gene: TRBJ2-1; clone size: -; CDR3 length: 18; V gene: TRBV5-1; CDR3 protein: CASRQGLGARASYNEQFF; CDR3 DNA: TGCGCCAGCAGGCAGGGACTAGGGGCTCGGGCATCCTACAATGAGCAGTTCTTC
D gene: -; J gene: TRBJ1-4; clone size: -; CDR3 length: 14; V gene: TRBV7-8; CDR3 protein: CASSPRLDNEKLFF; CDR3 DNA: TGTGCCAGCAGCCCAAGGCTAGATAATGAAAAACTGTTTTTT
D gene: -; J gene: TRBJ2-7; clone size: -; CDR3 length: 14; V gene: TRBV19; CDR3 protein: CASSLEFLTREQYF; CDR3 DNA: TGTGCCAGTAGCCTAGAATTCTTAACGAGGGAGCAGTACTTC
D gene: -; J gene: TRBJ2-5; clone size: -; CDR3 length: 16; V gene: TRBV7-2; CDR3 protein: CASSNPLLTRGGTQYF; CDR3 DNA: TGTGCCAGCAGTAACCCCCTCCTCACTAGGGGGGGGACCCAGTACTTC
D gene: -; J gene: TRBJ1-3; clone size: -; CDR3 length: 13; V gene: TRBV19; CDR3 protein: CASSTVVGGAIYF; CDR3 DNA: TGTGCCAGTAGTACGGTTGTCGGAGGGGCCATATATTTT
D gene: -; J gene: TRBJ2-5; clone size: -; CDR3 length: 14; V gene: TRBV5-4; CDR3 protein: CASSLMASQETQYF; CDR3 DNA: TGTGCCAGCAGCTTGATGGCTAGCCAAGAGACCCAGTACTTC
D gene: TRBD2; J gene: TRBJ2-3; clone size: -; CDR3 length: 14; V gene: TRBV19; CDR3 protein: CASGGGISTDTQYF; CDR3 DNA: TGTGCCAGTGGGGGGGGGATTAGCACAGATACGCAGTATTTT
D gene: -; J gene: TRBJ1-1; clone size: -; CDR3 length: 13; V gene: TRBV19; CDR3 protein: CASTLRGVTEAFF; CDR3 DNA: TGTGCCAGCACACTCCGGGGGGTCACTGAAGCTTTCTTT
D gene: TRBD1; J gene: TRBJ1-4; clone size: -; CDR3 length: 15; V gene: TRBV23-1; CDR3 protein: CASRLGGQGNEKLFF; CDR3 DNA: TGCGCCAGCAGATTAGGGGGACAGGGTAATGAAAAACTGTTTTTT
D gene: TRBD1; J gene: TRBJ1-4; clone size: -; CDR3 length: 20; V gene: TRBV7-8; CDR3 protein: CASSLAHRTGGAYKDEKLFF; CDR3 DNA: TGTGCCAGCAGCTTAGCCCACCGAACAGGGGGCGCTTACAAGGATGAAAAACTGTTTTTT
D gene: -; J gene: TRBJ2-3; clone size: -; CDR3 length: 13; V gene: TRBV6-5; CDR3 protein: CAALKGLWDTQYF; CDR3 DNA: TGTGCCGCCCTAAAGGGGCTGTGGGATACGCAGTATTTT
D gene: TRBD1; J gene: TRBJ1-1; clone size: -; CDR3 length: 13; V gene: TRBV5-4; CDR3 protein: CASSLEQGPEAFF; CDR3 DNA: TGTGCCAGCAGCTTGGAACAGGGGCCCGAAGCTTTCTTT